The 23 T cell receptor beta chains presented below share a single source sample, sequenced in a study of T-cell reconstitution after alpha-beta-depleted transplantation in children. The authors prepared the TCRbeta library with unique molecular identifiers. In TCRdb, the PCR reads were re-called with MiXCR into one record per CDR3 protein. The data hold 900,000 or so distinct CDR3 sequences, with under 20% observed a single time. This specimen consisted of PBMCs, mostly from graft donor cells, obtained 360 days after TCRalphabeta/CD19-depleted stem cell transplant. The source is a male patient younger than 18 who had a stem cell transplant for acute lymphoblastic leukemia, so the T cells may come from the graft donor.

This clonotype was recorded only once. The chain employs TRBV20-1 and TRBJ2-3; D remains unclear. Deletions cut 4 bases from V and 1 base from J, with 18 bases between. Germline CDR1 reads DFQATT; CDR2 reads SNEGSKA (reference sequence). This CDR3 is built from 16 residues. The CDR3 DNA is TGCAGTGCTACACGACCTCAGATTTTTCGCACAGATACGCAGTATTTT. Translated, it gives CSATRPQIFRTDTQYF.

The CDR3 nucleotides are TGTGCCAGCCGGACGTGGAATGATGAAAAACTGTTTTTT. Its translation is CASRTWNDEKLFF. The chain has TRBV7-9 and TRBJ1-4; D is uncertain. CDR1 is SEHNR and CDR2 is FQNEAQ in the germline V gene (reference sequence). CDR3 length: 13 amino acids. V was cut by 8 bases and J by 6 bases, with 13 bases left in between.

This chain uses TRBV12-3 or TRBV12-4 with TRBJ2-3; possible D gene TRBD2, 5 bases. Trimming removed 3 bases from V and 5 bases from J, with 9 bases in between. The CDR3 covers 13 residues. DNA for the CDR3: TGTGCCAGCAGTTTTCTTGCGGGAGATACGCAGTATTTT. Translated: CASSFLAGDTQYF.

At least ten counts were recorded for this clonotype. The chain uses TRBV24-1 and TRBJ2-7; no firm D call. The germline V gene has CDR1 KGHDR and CDR2 SFDVKD. V lost 3 bases and J lost 4, with 6 bases in between. CDR3 length: 12 residues. The CDR3 bases are TGTGCCACCAGTGATCTGGGATACGAGCAGTACTTC. This translates into CATSDLGYEQYF.

This clonotype was found a few times. The rearrangement uses TRBV28 and TRBJ1-2, with D perhaps TRBD1 (6 bases). Trimming removed 6 bases from V and 1 base from J, with 18 bases in between. The CDR3 has 16 residues. Germline lookup yields CDR1 MDHEN and CDR2 SYDVKM. The CDR3 nucleotides are TGTGCCAGCAGCCGTGGGGGGACACTAATTAACTATGGCTACACCTTC. It specifies CASSRGGTLINYGYTF.

This clonotype was counted a few times. The rearrangement joins TRBV7-9 to TRBJ2-5, with 8 nucleotides matching TRBD1. The CDR3 consists of 15 residues. Trimming cost V 5 bases and J 5 bases; bases outside gene matches: 10. CDR1 is SEHNR and CDR2 is FQNEAQ in the germline V gene (reference sequence). This CDR3 is CASSQGALPMETQYF. CDR3 nucleotides: TGTGCCAGCAGCCAGGGGGCGCTTCCAATGGAGACCCAGTACTTC.

The chain links TRBV10-1 to TRBJ2-1; 7 nucleotides match TRBD2. The V and J ends lost 0 bases and 3 bases, in that order; junction bases with no gene match: 5. The CDR3 runs 16 residues. In germline, CDR1 is WNHNN, CDR2 SYGVQD (reference sequence). CDR3 sequence (DNA): TGCGCCAGCAGTGAGTCGATTCTAGCGGTCTACAATGAGCAGTTCTTC. Amino acids: CASSESILAVYNEQFF.

J is TRBJ1-1 and V is TRBV14; D not resolved. Trimming shortened V by 2 bases and J by 5 bases, and 21 bases separated the two germline ends. Germline assignment: CDR1 SGHDN and CDR2 FVKESK. The CDR3 covers 17 residues. The DNA of the CDR3 is TGTGCCAGCAGCCAATACGTTTGGCTCCGGCGGAGGACTGAAGCTTTCTTT. Protein sequence: CASSQYVWLRRRTEAFF.

A few counts support this clonotype. This chain uses TRBV4-1 with TRBJ1-1; D perhaps matches TRBD1 (5 bases). The V gene's germline CDR1 is MGHRA and CDR2 YSYEKL. V lost 4 bases and J 4 bases, leaving 19 bases between the germline ends. CDR3 length: 16 residues. CDR3 nucleotides: TGCGCCAGCAGCCGTCTCCCGGGAGATGGGGGCACTGAAGCTTTCTTT. Translated: CASSRLPGDGGTEAFF.

This clonotype was seen only a few times. The genes are TRBV5-1 and TRBJ1-4; tentatively, D is TRBD1 (5 bases). The CDR3 runs to 15 residues. Germline V gene lookup returns CDR1 SGHRS and CDR2 YFSETQ. V lost 2 bases and J lost 5, with 13 bases in between. In DNA, the CDR3 is TGCGCCAGCAGCTTTTCAGGGCGTAACAATGAAAAACTGTTTTTT. Translating it yields CASSFSGRNNEKLFF.

The chain uses TRBV2 and TRBJ1-2, with D possibly being TRBD1 (6 bases). The CDR3 covers 15 residues. The V gene lost 1 base and the J gene lost 0 bases, with 9 bases spanning the gap. Germline CDR1 is SNHLY and CDR2 is FYNNEI. The CDR3 protein is CASSEGQVSNYGYTF. Here the CDR3 DNA reads TGTGCCAGCAGTGAAGGACAGGTTTCTAACTATGGCTACACCTTC.

The rearrangement links TRBV2 to TRBJ1-2; D is unclear. Germline V gene sequence: CDR1 SNHLY, CDR2 FYNNEI. This CDR3 spans 11 amino acids. Trimming shortened V by 6 bases and J by 5 bases, and 7 bases separated the two germline ends. This chain's CDR3 is CASRREYGYTF. Here the CDR3 DNA reads TGTGCCAGCAGGAGGGAGTATGGCTACACCTTC.

In this sample, this clonotype turned up a few times. The chain's CDR3 is CSGVNANRPYEQYF. The CDR3 nucleotides read TGCAGCGGGGTAAACGCAAACCGCCCCTACGAGCAGTACTTC. This chain uses TRBV29-1 with TRBJ2-7; no clear D. There are 14 residues in the CDR3. The germline V gene has CDR1 SQVTM and CDR2 ANQGSEA. The germline V and J ends were trimmed by 7 bases and 2 bases, with 18 bases remaining between them.

The genes are TRBV4-1 and TRBJ2-5; 9 bases match TRBD2. The junction had 9 bases not matched to a gene; V was cut back by 4 bases and J by 3 bases. There are 16 residues in the CDR3. Germline CDR1 reads MGHRA; CDR2 reads YSYEKL. CDR3 sequence: CASSRGTSIGKETQYF. CDR3 in DNA: TGCGCCAGCAGCCGAGGGACTAGCATAGGGAAAGAGACCCAGTACTTC.

This clonotype was found a few times. The genes are TRBV5-1 and TRBJ2-5; TRBD2 aligns across 14 bases. Germline V gene data show CDR1 as SGHRS and CDR2 as YFSETQ. J lost 4 bases, V lost 5 bases, and 7 bases had no gene match. The CDR3 runs 16 residues. CDR3 DNA: TGCGCCAGCAGACCCGGGACTAGCGGGAGTAGAGAGACCCAGTACTTC. Amino acid sequence: CASRPGTSGSRETQYF.

This clonotype was detected ten times or more. This chain uses TRBV7-8 with TRBJ2-3; D remains unclear. Germline V gene data show CDR1 as SGHVS and CDR2 as FQNEAQ. The CDR3 runs 13 residues. V shed 3 bases and J shed 4 bases, with 8 bases lying between them. CDR3 in amino acids: CASSFPRPDTQYF. CDR3 DNA sequence: TGTGCCAGCAGCTTCCCAAGACCAGATACGCAGTATTTT.

The V and J genes are TRBV9 and TRBJ2-1; TRBD1 matches at 11 bases. After removal of 4 bases from V and 5 bases from J, the junction contained 11 bases not matched to a gene. Germline V gene lookup returns CDR1 SGDLS and CDR2 YYNGEE. There are 17 residues in the CDR3. The CDR3 loop is CASSSETDRGLNNEQFF. The CDR3 coding sequence is TGTGCCAGCAGCTCCGAAACGGACAGGGGGCTGAACAATGAGCAGTTCTTC.

This clonotype was counted between two and nine times. V usage is TRBV27 and J usage is TRBJ2-1, with 10 bases aligning to TRBD1. In germline, CDR1 is MNHEY, CDR2 SMNVEV (reference sequence). The CDR3 runs 16 residues. The J segment lost 6 bases and the V segment lost 1 base, leaving 6 bases of the junction unmatched. CDR3 nucleotide sequence: TGTGCCAGCAGTTTATTGCCGGGACAGGGGCGCAATGAGCAGTTCTTC. Translating it yields CASSLLPGQGRNEQFF.

This clonotype has at least ten counts. J is TRBJ2-7 and V is TRBV18, with TRBD1 matching 9 bases. Trimming took 5 bases from V and 4 from J; bases not matched to a gene: 6. CDR1 and CDR2 from the germline V gene are KGHSH and LQKENI. The CDR3 loop spans 14 amino acids. CDR3 amino acids: CASSSTGGWYEQYF. The CDR3, as DNA: TGTGCCAGCTCATCCACAGGGGGCTGGTACGAGCAGTACTTC.

Only a few counts were recorded for this clonotype. The chain recombines TRBV14 with TRBJ2-5, with 10 bases lining up with TRBD2. Germline V lookup: CDR1 SGHDN, CDR2 FVKESK. The CDR3 is 18 residues long. V lost 4 bases to trimming and J lost 0 bases; unmatched junction nucleotides: 11. Here the CDR3 reads CASSRSLAGVGYQETQYF. The CDR3 DNA sequence: TGTGCCAGCAGCCGCTCCCTAGCGGGGGTGGGGTACCAAGAGACCCAGTACTTC.

This clonotype appeared a few times. The DNA for the CDR3 is TGTGCCAGCTCACCGGGGCTAGCGGGAGTAATCTCCTACAATGAGCAGTTCTTC. Its translation: CASSPGLAGVISYNEQFF. The chain carries TRBV18 and TRBJ2-1; 10 bases are shared with TRBD2. The CDR3 runs 18 residues. Losses at the gene ends were 3 bases for V and 0 bases for J; bases not matched to a gene: 8. CDR1 KGHSH and CDR2 LQKENI come from the germline V gene.

This clonotype was observed at least ten times. This CDR3 is CASSLMDGTGGEGGAFF. Here the CDR3 DNA reads TGCGCCAGCAGCTTGATGGACGGGACAGGGGGCGAGGGGGGAGCTTTCTTT. The chain carries TRBV5-1 and TRBJ1-1; 12 bases are a match to TRBD1. V was clipped by 1 base and J by 10 bases; unmatched bases: 14. This CDR3 contains 17 residues. From germline, CDR1 is SGHRS and CDR2 YFSETQ.

This clonotype has only a few counts. The rearrangement uses TRBV4-1 and TRBJ1-1; D gene uncertain. The CDR3 is 15 residues long. CDR1 is MGHRA, CDR2 YSYEKL, per germline. V shed 1 base and J shed 1 base, with 10 bases lying between them. The CDR3 sequence is CASSQVGGRNTEAFF. CDR3 bases: TGCGCCAGCAGCCAAGTGGGAGGGAGGAACACTGAAGCTTTCTTT.